This entry lists 9 T cell receptor beta chains sequenced from one sample in a study of shared clonotypes between healthy human individuals (dated by TCRdb to about 2020). The library was produced with the immunoSEQ multiplex PCR assay. TCRdb holds this immuneACCESS table with in-frame rearrangements only. Some clones are missing; in checked studies, unresolved V genes explain under half, and the rest has no known cause. The sample table contains 950,000 to 1,300,000 clones; only one count was recorded for about 75% of them. Of the sample, 1.4% to 1.5% falls within the top ten clones. The sequenced sample consisted of memory CD4+ T cells sorted from blood. The sample's cell subset or site, from its label and the paper: CD45RA-negative fraction. Source of these receptors: a man between 18 and 35 years old in good health.

The rearrangement joins TRBV19 to TRBJ1-3; D not resolved. V lost 5 bases and J 0 bases, leaving 8 bases between the germline ends. Germline V gene data show CDR1 as LNHDA and CDR2 as SQIVND (reference sequence). The length of the CDR3 is 14 residues. DNA for the CDR3: TGTGCCAGTAGTGAAAGTGGCTCTGGAAACACCATATATTTT. Its translation: CASSESGSGNTIYF.

The chain recombines TRBV14 with TRBJ1-1; D is ambiguous. Per germline, CDR1 SGHDN and CDR2 FVKESK. The CDR3 is 13 residues long. Trimming took 6 bases from V and 4 from J, leaving 12 bases between them. In DNA form, the CDR3 reads TGTGCCAGCAGTGCGAAGGAGTCCACTGAAGCTTTCTTT. This codes for CASSAKESTEAFF. Full variable domain (remainder filled in from reference TRBV14 and TRBJ1-1): EAGVTQFPSHSVIEKGQTVTLRCDPISGHDNLYWYRRVMGKEIKFLLHFVKESKQDESGMPNNRFLAERTGGTYSTLKVQPAELEDSGVYFCASSAKESTEAFFGQGTRLTVV.

CDR3: CASSSGTGGAFGYTF. The CDR3 DNA reads TGCGCCAGCAGCTCTGGGACAGGGGGCGCGTTTGGCTACACCTTC. V usage is TRBV5-1 and J usage is TRBJ1-2, with 12 bases matching TRBD1. Germline V lookup: CDR1 SGHRS, CDR2 YFSETQ. The length of the CDR3 is 15 residues. The V gene end was trimmed by 3 bases and the J gene end by 7 bases; junction bases not matched to a gene: 7.

V and J are TRBV5-1 and TRBJ1-1; D might be TRBD1 (5 bases). The CDR3 spans 13 residues. Germline CDR1 is SGHRS and CDR2 is YFSETQ. Trimming removed 4 bases at V and 0 bases at J, with 7 bases between. The chain's CDR3 is CASSQGVNTEAFF. CDR3 sequence (DNA): TGCGCCAGCAGCCAAGGGGTGAACACTGAAGCTTTCTTT.

This clone was counted between two and nine times. The chain is built from TRBV5-1 and TRBJ2-1; 9 nucleotides line up with TRBD1. The CDR3 loop spans 14 amino acids. The germline gives CDR1 SGHRS, CDR2 YFSETQ. Trimming at V came to 6 bases and at J to 6 bases, leaving 7 bases not matched to a gene. DNA of the CDR3: TGCGCCAGCACCCGGACAGGGGATATCAATGAGCAGTTCTTC. Translation gives CASTRTGDINEQFF.

The chain couples TRBV5-6 to TRBJ2-1; 9 nucleotides line up with TRBD2. V shed 0 bases, J shed 8 bases, and the junction held 6 bases outside the gene matches. The CDR3 has 15 residues. CDR1 is SGHDT, CDR2 YYEEEE, per germline. CDR3 coding DNA: TGTGCCAGCAGCTTGGGCGGGGGGGCCTTATATGAGCAGTTCTTC. Amino acid sequence: CASSLGGGALYEQFF.

The V gene is TRBV6-1, the J gene TRBJ2-5, with D tentatively TRBD2 (6 bases). The V end lost 1 base, the J end lost 7 bases, and 19 bases lay between the germline ends. The CDR3 runs 16 residues. CDR1 and CDR2 from the germline V gene are MNHNS and SASEGT. Written as DNA, the CDR3 is TGTGCCAGCAGTGAAGGCTACGGGGGATCCTCTGGGACCCAGTACTTC. This sequence encodes CASSEGYGGSSGTQYF.

This clone was picked up a small number of times. The rearrangement joins TRBV10-3 to TRBJ1-3, with TRBD1 as a possible D gene (6 bases). CDR3 length: 15 residues. V gave up 6 bases and J gave up 0 bases, with 12 bases separating them. CDR1 is ENHRY, CDR2 SYGVKD, per germline. The CDR3 nucleotides are TGTGCCATCAGCGCCCGGGACAACTCTGGAAACACCATATATTTT. This sequence encodes CAISARDNSGNTIYF.

The chain links TRBV19 to TRBJ2-5; tentatively, D is TRBD1 or TRBD2 (5 bases each). CDR1 is LNHDA and CDR2 is SQIVND in the germline V gene (reference sequence). The V end lost 5 bases, the J end lost 1 base, and 11 bases lay between the germline ends. This CDR3 has 14 amino acids. The chain's CDR3 is CASSPSGLQETQYF. DNA for the CDR3: TGTGCCAGTAGTCCCTCGGGGCTCCAAGAGACCCAGTACTTC.